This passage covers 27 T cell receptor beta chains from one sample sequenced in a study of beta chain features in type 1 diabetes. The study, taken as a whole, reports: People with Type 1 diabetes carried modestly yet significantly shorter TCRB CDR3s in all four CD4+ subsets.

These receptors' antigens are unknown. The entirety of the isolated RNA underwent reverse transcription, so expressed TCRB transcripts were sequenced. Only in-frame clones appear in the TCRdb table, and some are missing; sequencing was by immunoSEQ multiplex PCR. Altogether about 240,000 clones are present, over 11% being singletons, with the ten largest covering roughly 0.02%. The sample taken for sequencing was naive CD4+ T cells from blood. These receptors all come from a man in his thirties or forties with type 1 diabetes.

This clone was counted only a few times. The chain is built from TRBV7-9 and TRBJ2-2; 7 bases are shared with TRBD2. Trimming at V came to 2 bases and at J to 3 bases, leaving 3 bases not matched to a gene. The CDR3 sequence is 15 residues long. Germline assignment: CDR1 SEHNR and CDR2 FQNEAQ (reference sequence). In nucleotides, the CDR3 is TGTGCCAGCAGCTTAAGCGGGGCCTACACCGGGGAGCTGTTTTTT. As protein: CASSLSGAYTGELFF.

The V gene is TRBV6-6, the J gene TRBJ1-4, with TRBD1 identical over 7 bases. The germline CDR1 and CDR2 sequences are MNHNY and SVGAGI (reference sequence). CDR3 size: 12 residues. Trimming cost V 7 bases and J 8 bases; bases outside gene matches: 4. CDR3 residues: CASTDRDEKLFF. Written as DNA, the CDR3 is TGTGCCAGCACCGACAGGGACGAAAAACTGTTTTTT.

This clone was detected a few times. CDR3 DNA sequence: TGTGCCAGCAGCCCCTACGGACTAGCGGCTAGCTCCTACAATGAGCAGTTCTTC. Its protein product is CASSPYGLAASSYNEQFF. The rearrangement links TRBV7-2 to TRBJ2-1; 10 bases are shared with TRBD2. J lost 0 bases, V lost 5 bases, and 10 bases had no gene match. There are 18 residues in the CDR3. Germline CDR1 and CDR2: SGHTA and FQGNSA.

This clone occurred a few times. Here the CDR3 reads CASSPPGTVSYEQYF. As DNA, the CDR3 is TGTGCCAGCAGCCCTCCCGGGACAGTGTCCTACGAGCAGTACTTC. The V and J genes are TRBV14 and TRBJ2-7; 7 bases align to TRBD1. This CDR3 spans 15 amino acids. Germline CDR1 is SGHDN and CDR2 is FVKESK. The ends lost 4 bases at V and 1 base at J; junction bases unmatched: 7.

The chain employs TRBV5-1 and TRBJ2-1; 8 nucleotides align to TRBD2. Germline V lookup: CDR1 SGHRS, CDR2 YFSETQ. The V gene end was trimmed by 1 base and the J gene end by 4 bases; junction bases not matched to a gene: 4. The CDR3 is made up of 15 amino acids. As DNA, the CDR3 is TGCGCCAGCAGCTTGTCGACTAGCGCTTACAATGAGCAGTTCTTC. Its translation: CASSLSTSAYNEQFF.

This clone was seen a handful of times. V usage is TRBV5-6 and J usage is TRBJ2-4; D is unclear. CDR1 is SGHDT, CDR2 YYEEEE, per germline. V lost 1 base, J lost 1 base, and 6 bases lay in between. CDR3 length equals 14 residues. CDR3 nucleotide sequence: TGTGCCAGCAGCTTGAGAGTGGCCAAAAACATTCAGTACTTC. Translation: CASSLRVAKNIQYF.

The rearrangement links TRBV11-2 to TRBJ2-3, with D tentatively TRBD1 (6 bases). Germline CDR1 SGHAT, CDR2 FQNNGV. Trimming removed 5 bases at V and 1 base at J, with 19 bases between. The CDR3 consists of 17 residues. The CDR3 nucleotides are TGTGCCAGCAGCCATAGGGGCAGGGGCAGGGGCACAGATACGCAGTATTTT. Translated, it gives CASSHRGRGRGTDTQYF.

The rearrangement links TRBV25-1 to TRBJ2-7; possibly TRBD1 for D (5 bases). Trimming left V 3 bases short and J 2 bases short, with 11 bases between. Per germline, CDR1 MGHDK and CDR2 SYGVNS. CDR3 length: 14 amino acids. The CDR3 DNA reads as TGTGCCAGCAGTGATCCCGCAGGGACCTACGAGCAGTACTTC. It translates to CASSDPAGTYEQYF.

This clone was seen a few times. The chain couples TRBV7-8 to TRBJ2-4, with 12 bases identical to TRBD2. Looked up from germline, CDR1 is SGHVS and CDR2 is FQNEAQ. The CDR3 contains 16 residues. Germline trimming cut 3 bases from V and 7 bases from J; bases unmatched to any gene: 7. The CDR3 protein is CASSFSSGGAGNIQYF. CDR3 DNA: TGTGCCAGCAGCTTTTCTAGCGGGGGGGCCGGGAACATTCAGTACTTC.

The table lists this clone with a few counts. The CDR3 loop is CASSAGEQETQYF. In DNA form, the CDR3 reads TGCGCCAGCAGTGCAGGCGAGCAAGAGACCCAGTACTTC. This rearrangement joins TRBV10-1 to TRBJ2-5; no firm D call. The CDR3 has 13 amino acids. With 4 bases removed from V and 2 bases from J, the gap between germline ends came to 8 bases. Per germline, CDR1 WNHNN and CDR2 SYGVQD (reference sequence).

The CDR3 region is CASSLWGGTYGYTF. As DNA, the CDR3 is TGTGCCAGCAGCTTGTGGGGGGGGACATATGGCTACACCTTC. The chain combines TRBV5-6 with TRBJ1-2; possibly TRBD1 for D (6 bases). V was clipped by 1 base and J by 5 bases, with 12 bases between them. The CDR3 runs 14 residues. Germline V CDR1 and CDR2: SGHDT, YYEEEE.

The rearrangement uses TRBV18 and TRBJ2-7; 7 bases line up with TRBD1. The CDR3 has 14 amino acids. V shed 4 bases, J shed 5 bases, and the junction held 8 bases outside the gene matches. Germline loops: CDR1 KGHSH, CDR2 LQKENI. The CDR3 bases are TGTGCCAGCTCACGCCAACAGGGGTCCCACGAGCAGTACTTC. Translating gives CASSRQQGSHEQYF.

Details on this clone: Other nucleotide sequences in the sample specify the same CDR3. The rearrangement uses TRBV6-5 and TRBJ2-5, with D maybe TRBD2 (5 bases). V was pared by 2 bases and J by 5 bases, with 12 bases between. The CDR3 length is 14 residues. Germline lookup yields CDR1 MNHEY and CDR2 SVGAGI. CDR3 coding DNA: TGTGCCAGCAGTTACCGGACGGGCGGGGAGACCCAGTACTTC. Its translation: CASSYRTGGETQYF.

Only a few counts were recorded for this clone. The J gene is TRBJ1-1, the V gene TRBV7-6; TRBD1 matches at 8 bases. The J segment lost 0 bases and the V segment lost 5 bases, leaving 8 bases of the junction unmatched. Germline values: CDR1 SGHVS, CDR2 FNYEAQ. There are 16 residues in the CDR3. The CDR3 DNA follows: TGTGCCAGCAGCCCGGCGCAGGGGGCCTTGAACACTGAAGCTTTCTTT. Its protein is CASSPAQGALNTEAFF.

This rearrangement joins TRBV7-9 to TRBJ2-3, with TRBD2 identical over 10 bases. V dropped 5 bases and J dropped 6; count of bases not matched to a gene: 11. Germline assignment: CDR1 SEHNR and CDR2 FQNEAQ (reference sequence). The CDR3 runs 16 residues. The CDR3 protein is CASSPGLAATGDTQYF. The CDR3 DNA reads TGTGCCAGCAGCCCCGGACTAGCGGCAACGGGGGATACGCAGTATTTT.

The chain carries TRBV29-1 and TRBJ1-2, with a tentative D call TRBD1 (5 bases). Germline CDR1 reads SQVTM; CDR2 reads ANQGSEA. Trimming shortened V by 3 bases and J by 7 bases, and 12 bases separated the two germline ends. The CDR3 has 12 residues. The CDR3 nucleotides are TGCAGCGTTGATTCTGGGGCTGGTGGCTACACCTTC. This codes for CSVDSGAGGYTF. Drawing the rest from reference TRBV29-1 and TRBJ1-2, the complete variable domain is SAVISQKPSRDICQRGTSLTIQCQVDSQVTMMFWYRQQPGQSLTLIATANQGSEATYESGFVIDKFPISRPNLTFSTLTVSNMSPEDSSIYLCSVDSGAGGYTFGSGTRLTVV.

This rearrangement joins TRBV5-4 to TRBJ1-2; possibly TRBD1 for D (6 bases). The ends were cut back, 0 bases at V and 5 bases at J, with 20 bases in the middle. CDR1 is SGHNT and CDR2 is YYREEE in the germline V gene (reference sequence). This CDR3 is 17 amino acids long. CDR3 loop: CASSLDPRSTRGYGYTF. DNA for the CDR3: TGTGCCAGCAGCTTGGACCCGCGAAGTACCAGGGGATATGGCTACACCTTC.

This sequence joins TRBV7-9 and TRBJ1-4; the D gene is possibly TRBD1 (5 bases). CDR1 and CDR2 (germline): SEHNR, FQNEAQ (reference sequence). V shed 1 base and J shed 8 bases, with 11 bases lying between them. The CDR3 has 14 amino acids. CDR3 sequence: CASSLGQGREKLFF. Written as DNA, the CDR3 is TGTGCCAGCAGCTTAGGGCAGGGCCGCGAAAAACTGTTTTTT.

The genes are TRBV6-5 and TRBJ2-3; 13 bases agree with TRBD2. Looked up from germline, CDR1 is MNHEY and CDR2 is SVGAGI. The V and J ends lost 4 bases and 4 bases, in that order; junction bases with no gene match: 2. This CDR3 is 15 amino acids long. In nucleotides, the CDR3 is TGTGCCAGCAGTTCCGGACTAGCGGGAGCAGATACGCAGTATTTT. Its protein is CASSSGLAGADTQYF.

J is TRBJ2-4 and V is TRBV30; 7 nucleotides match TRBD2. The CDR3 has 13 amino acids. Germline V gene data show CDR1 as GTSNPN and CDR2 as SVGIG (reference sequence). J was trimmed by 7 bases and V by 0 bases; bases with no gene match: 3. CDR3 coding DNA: TGTGCCTGGAGTGTACTAGCGTCGAACATTCAGTACTTC. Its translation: CAWSVLASNIQYF.

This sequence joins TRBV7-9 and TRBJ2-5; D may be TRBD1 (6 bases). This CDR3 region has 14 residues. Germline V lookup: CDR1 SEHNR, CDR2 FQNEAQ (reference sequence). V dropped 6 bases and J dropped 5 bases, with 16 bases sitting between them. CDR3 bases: TGTGCCAGCAGGCTATCCGCAGGGGTGGAGACCCAGTACTTC. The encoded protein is CASRLSAGVETQYF.

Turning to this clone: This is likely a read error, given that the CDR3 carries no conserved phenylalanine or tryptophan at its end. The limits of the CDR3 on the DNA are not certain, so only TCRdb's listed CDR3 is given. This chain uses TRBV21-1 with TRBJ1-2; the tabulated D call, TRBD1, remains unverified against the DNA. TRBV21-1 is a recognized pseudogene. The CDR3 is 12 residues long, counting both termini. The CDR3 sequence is CASRSHGQSRDI.

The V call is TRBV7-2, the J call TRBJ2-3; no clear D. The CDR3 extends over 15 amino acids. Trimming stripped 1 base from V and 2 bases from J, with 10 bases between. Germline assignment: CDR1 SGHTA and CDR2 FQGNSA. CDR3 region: CASSLVSSSTDTQYF. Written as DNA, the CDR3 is TGTGCCAGCAGCTTAGTTTCCAGTTCCACAGATACGCAGTATTTT.

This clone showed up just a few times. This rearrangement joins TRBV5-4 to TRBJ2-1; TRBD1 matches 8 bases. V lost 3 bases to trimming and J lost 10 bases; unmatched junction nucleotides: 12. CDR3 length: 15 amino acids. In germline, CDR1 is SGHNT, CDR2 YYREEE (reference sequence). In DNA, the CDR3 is TGTGCCAGCAGCTCTCGGGACAGGTTTCGCCCCGAGCAGTTCTTC. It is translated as CASSSRDRFRPEQFF.

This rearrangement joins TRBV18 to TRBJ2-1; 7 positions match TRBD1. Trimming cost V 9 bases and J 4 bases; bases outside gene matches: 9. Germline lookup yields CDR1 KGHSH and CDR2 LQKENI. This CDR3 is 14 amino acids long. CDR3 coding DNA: TGTGCCAGTACATCGGGACAGCGGTACAATGAGCAGTTCTTC. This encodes CASTSGQRYNEQFF.

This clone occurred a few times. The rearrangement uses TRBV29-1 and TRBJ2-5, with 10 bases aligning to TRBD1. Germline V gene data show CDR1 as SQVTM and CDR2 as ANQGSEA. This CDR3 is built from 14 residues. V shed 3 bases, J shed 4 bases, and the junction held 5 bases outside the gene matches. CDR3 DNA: TGCAGCGTTGAGGGACAGGGGTTGGGAGAGACCCAGTACTTC. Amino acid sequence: CSVEGQGLGETQYF.

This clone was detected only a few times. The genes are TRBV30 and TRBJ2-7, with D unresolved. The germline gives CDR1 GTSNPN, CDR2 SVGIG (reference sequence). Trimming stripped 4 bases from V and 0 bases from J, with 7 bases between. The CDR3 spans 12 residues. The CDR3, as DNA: TGTGCCTGGATGACTCACTCCTACGAGCAGTACTTC. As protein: CAWMTHSYEQYF.